The 2 T cell receptor beta chains below come from one sample, sequenced in a study of blood T cell repertoires in COVID-19. Libraries were prepared by immunoSEQ multiplex PCR; TCRdb keeps only in-frame clonotypes and omits some of them. The sample yields about 16,000 clones, roughly 88% seen once. The sequenced sample was peripheral blood. The receptor set was obtained from a human donor in a cohort sampled during active COVID-19.

The V gene is TRBV5-1, the J gene TRBJ1-1; 7 positions match TRBD1. This CDR3 comprises 14 residues. V lost 2 bases, J lost 8 bases, and 9 bases stayed unmatched. CDR1 is SGHRS, CDR2 YFSETQ, per germline. The CDR3 nucleotides read TGCGCCAGCAGCTTACTGGGACAGCCTGAAGAAGCTTTCTTT. The encoded protein is CASSLLGQPEEAFF.

The chain joins TRBV10-1 to TRBJ2-3; TRBD2 might be the D (5 bases). V was pared by 8 bases and J by 0 bases, with 24 bases between. The germline V gene encodes CDR1 WNHNN and CDR2 SYGVQD (reference sequence). This CDR3 is 18 amino acids long. The CDR3 DNA is TGCGCCAGCTCCCCGAGGGAACAGAAATACGGGAGCACAGATACGCAGTATTTT. Protein sequence: CASSPREQKYGSTDTQYF.